These 17 T cell receptor beta chains were sequenced from one sample in a study of graft-versus-host responses after intestinal transplantation. No cognate antigen is known for these TCRs. This table comes from immunoSEQ multiplex PCR, and its TCRdb copy is limited to in-frame clones, with some not included. The sample yields tens of thousands of clones, roughly 95% seen once. This sample comprised unstimulated CD8+ T cells sorted from spleen or lymph node cells, obtained before transplant. The receptors come from a human donor who was the organ donor for an intestinal transplant.

The genes are TRBV28 and TRBJ2-3; TRBD2 matches 7 bases. The CDR3 has 15 amino acids. CDR1 and CDR2 from the germline V gene are MDHEN and SYDVKM. V lost 5 bases to trimming and J lost 5 bases; unmatched junction nucleotides: 10. The chain's CDR3 is CASSGERGDEDTQYF. CDR3 sequence (DNA): TGTGCCAGCAGTGGGGAACGGGGGGATGAAGATACGCAGTATTTT.

This clone showed up just once. This chain joins TRBV6-1 and TRBJ2-7; D is undetermined. The CDR3 runs 14 residues. From germline, CDR1 is MNHNS and CDR2 SASEGT. V was pared by 5 bases and J by 1 base, with 12 bases between. The chain's CDR3 is CASSLGGISYEQYF. DNA of the CDR3: TGTGCCAGCAGTTTGGGCGGTATTTCCTACGAGCAGTACTTC.

The rearrangement joins TRBV2 to TRBJ1-2, with TRBD1 matching over 8 bases. This CDR3 region has 14 residues. J was trimmed by 5 bases and V by 7 bases; bases with no gene match: 9. Germline assignment: CDR1 SNHLY and CDR2 FYNNEI. The CDR3 bases are TGTGCCAGCATCTCCCAGGGGGCCAATTATGGCTACACCTTC. Amino acid sequence: CASISQGANYGYTF.

This chain connects TRBV11-3 to TRBJ1-6; D possibly corresponds to TRBD1 (5 bases). Trimming took off 1 base at V and 8 bases at J, with 9 bases between the two ends. In germline, CDR1 is SGHNT, CDR2 YENEEA. The CDR3 contains 14 residues. The CDR3 protein is CASSLVTGDSPLHF. DNA for the CDR3: TGTGCCAGCAGCTTAGTCACAGGCGATTCACCCCTCCACTTT.

The chain combines TRBV30 with TRBJ2-5; 7 bases line up with TRBD1. Germline trimming cut 0 bases from V and 5 bases from J; bases unmatched to any gene: 6. There are 14 residues in the CDR3. Germline V CDR1 and CDR2: GTSNPN, SVGIG (reference sequence). CDR3 residues: CAWSVRQGWETQYF. The CDR3, as DNA: TGTGCCTGGAGTGTAAGACAGGGTTGGGAGACCCAGTACTTC.

The rearrangement links TRBV4-3 to TRBJ2-3; 13 bases agree with TRBD2. The CDR3 length is 18 residues. V gave up 4 bases and J gave up 4 bases; unmatched junction bases: 11. In germline, CDR1 is LGHNA, CDR2 YSLEER. CDR3 in amino acids: CASSPSRLAGGTADTQYF. For the CDR3, the DNA is TGCGCCAGCAGCCCCTCTAGACTAGCGGGGGGCACGGCAGATACGCAGTATTTT.

The V gene is TRBV4-1, the J gene TRBJ2-2, with a tentative D call TRBD1 (5 bases). The V end lost 6 bases, the J end lost 0 bases, and 11 bases lay between the germline ends. The CDR3 length is 15 residues. Germline assignment: CDR1 MGHRA and CDR2 YSYEKL. This CDR3 reads CASSPLDTNTGELFF. CDR3 sequence (DNA): TGCGCCAGCAGTCCTCTGGACACGAACACCGGGGAGCTGTTTTTT.

The chain uses TRBV7-8 and TRBJ1-1; D is perhaps TRBD1 (5 bases). V shed 1 base and J shed 4 bases, with 19 bases lying between them. CDR1 SGHVS and CDR2 FQNEAQ come from the germline V gene. The CDR3 totals 17 residues. This chain's CDR3 is CASSLGFMRGRPTEAFF. CDR3 coding DNA: TGTGCCAGCAGCTTAGGGTTTATGCGGGGCCGCCCCACTGAAGCTTTCTTT. The complete variable domain, with remaining parts taken from reference TRBV7-8 and TRBJ1-1, reads GAGVSQSPRYKVAKRGQDVALRCDPISGHVSLFWYQQALGQGPEFLTYFQNEAQLDKSGLPSDRFFAERPEGSVSTLKIQRTQQEDSAVYLCASSLGFMRGRPTEAFFGQGTRLTVV.

This chain links TRBV7-9 with TRBJ2-1; the D gene is possibly TRBD2 (5 bases). Germline CDR1 SEHNR, CDR2 FQNEAQ (reference sequence). CDR3 length equals 13 residues. Trimming shortened V by 2 bases and J by 7 bases, and 9 bases separated the two germline ends. CDR3 nucleotide sequence: TGTGCCAGCAGCTTACCACTAGATAATGAGCAGTTCTTC. Its translation is CASSLPLDNEQFF. The whole variable domain, filled in from reference TRBV7-9 and TRBJ2-1, reads DTGVSQNPRHKITKRGQNVTFRCDPISEHNRLYWYRQTLGQGPEFLTYFQNEAQLEKSRLLSDRFSAERPKGSFSTLEIQRTEQGDSAMYLCASSLPLDNEQFFGPGTRLTVL.

The V gene is TRBV25-1, the J gene TRBJ1-4; no clear D. CDR1 and CDR2 (germline): MGHDK, SYGVNS. The CDR3 runs to 16 residues. V was shortened by 0 bases and J by 8 bases, with 16 bases between the two germline ends. The CDR3 coding sequence is TGTGCCAGCAGTGAATATTCCGGGAACCAACGGGAAAAACTGTTTTTT. Translating it yields CASSEYSGNQREKLFF.

As to this clone: An end of the junction differs from the germline gene, which may be a read error. The chain is built from TRBV29-1 and TRBJ1-2; the D gene is possibly TRBD1 (5 bases). The CDR3 covers 12 residues. Looked up from germline, CDR1 is SQVTM and CDR2 is ANQGSEA. The CDR3 protein is CSVEAGTYGYTF. For the CDR3, the DNA is TGCAGCGTGGAAGCCGGGACCTATGGCTACACCTTC. Full variable domain (rest looked up from reference TRBV29-1 and TRBJ1-2): SAVISQKPSRDICQRGTSLTIQCQVDSQVTMMFWYRQQPGQSLTLIATANQGSEATYESGFVIDKFPISRPNLTFSTLTVSNMSPEDSSIYLCSVEAGTYGYTFGSGTRLTVV.

V is TRBV7-9 and J is TRBJ2-1, with a possible D match to TRBD1 (5 bases). Trimming pared 5 bases from V and 3 bases from J, leaving 11 bases between. This CDR3 region has 14 residues. Per germline, CDR1 SEHNR and CDR2 FQNEAQ (reference sequence). CDR3 sequence (DNA): TGTGCCAGCAGCCTTACCCAGGGCTACAATGAGCAGTTCTTC. It encodes CASSLTQGYNEQFF.

In DNA form, the CDR3 reads TGTGCCAGCAGCTTCGGGACAGGGTCCCACGAGCAGTACTTC. Translated: CASSFGTGSHEQYF. The gene calls are TRBV5-6 and TRBJ2-7; 9 bases match TRBD1. V gave up 2 bases and J gave up 5 bases; unmatched junction bases: 5. This CDR3 region has 14 residues. CDR1 is SGHDT, CDR2 YYEEEE, per germline.

This chain joins TRBV11-2 and TRBJ1-1; D is undetermined. Trimming removed 3 bases from V and 2 bases from J, with 7 bases in between. Germline V CDR1 and CDR2: SGHAT, FQNNGV. This CDR3 is 13 amino acids long. The CDR3: CASSLGFNTEAFF. The CDR3 DNA is TGTGCCAGCAGCTTGGGTTTCAACACTGAAGCTTTCTTT.

The chain links TRBV16 to TRBJ1-1; perhaps TRBD1 as D (6 bases). Germline V gives CDR1 KGHSY, CDR2 FQNENV. This CDR3 spans 13 amino acids. V was trimmed by 4 bases and J by 6 bases, leaving 12 bases between them. As DNA, the CDR3 is TGTGCCAGCAGCCCGAAGACAGGTGCTGAAGCTTTCTTT. Translating gives CASSPKTGAEAFF. The variable domain in full, with the rest retrieved from reference TRBV16 and TRBJ1-1, is GEEVAQTPKHLVRGEGQKAKLYCAPIKGHSYVFWYQQVLKNEFKFLISFQNENVFDETGMPKERFSAKCLPNSPCSLEIQATKLEDSAVYFCASSPKTGAEAFFGQGTRLTVV.

This clone came up once. The chain combines TRBV21-1 with TRBJ2-1; the table's D call, TRBD2, has no DNA check behind it. TRBV21-1 is given as a pseudogene. CDR3 length equals 14 residues. DNA of the CDR3: TGTGCCAGGCGGACTAGCGGGGAATACAATGAGCAGTTCTTC. Encoded protein: CARRTSGEYNEQFF.

The chain has TRBV7-2 and TRBJ2-7, with no clear D. The CDR3 runs 11 residues. In germline, CDR1 is SGHTA, CDR2 FQGNSA. V dropped 4 bases and J dropped 7 bases, with 8 bases sitting between them. For the CDR3, the DNA is TGTGCCAGCAGCTCATATTGGGAGCAGTACTTC. This codes for CASSSYWEQYF.